This entry lists 8 T cell receptor beta chains sequenced from one sample in a study of patients and donors after allogeneic stem cell transplantation. TCRdb passed the RT-PCR reads through MiXCR, listing each CDR3 protein once. The sample lists about a million distinct CDR3 sequences; about a sixth were seen once. The sample was blood, either unsorted or a sorted T cell fraction (not recorded which). These receptors were taken from a human donor who was either an allogeneic HSCT recipient or a stem cell or donor lymphocyte infusion donor (not recorded which). It is not recorded whose cells these are; they may come from a transplant donor.

To note about this clonotype: A much larger clone is a single base away; this may be a read error. This chain links TRBV2 with TRBJ1-1; D not certain. CDR3 size: 10 residues. Germline V gene data show CDR1 as SNHLY and CDR2 as FYNNEI. V was cut by 4 bases and J by 6 bases, with 3 bases left in between. This CDR3 is CASSVAEAFF. The CDR3 coding sequence is TGTGCCAGCAGTGTGGCTGAAGCTTTCTTT.

This clonotype was seen once. The chain combines TRBV14 with TRBJ2-1; possible D gene TRBD1, 6 bases. Germline loops: CDR1 SGHDN, CDR2 FVKESK. The CDR3 is 12 amino acids. The V and J ends lost 3 bases and 15 bases respectively, with 15 bases between them. The CDR3 DNA reads as TGTGCCAGCAGCCAGTGGACAGATGCGCGGTTCTTC. It encodes CASSQWTDARFF.

A few counts support this clonotype. The chain carries TRBV5-6 and TRBJ1-6; D not resolved. V was cut by 1 base and J by 7 bases, with 12 bases left in between. CDR1 is SGHDT, CDR2 YYEEEE, per germline. The CDR3 totals 15 residues. The CDR3 sequence is CASSLRTSLNSPLHF. CDR3 sequence (DNA): TGTGCCAGCAGCTTGAGGACCAGTCTCAATTCACCCCTCCACTTT.

There are a few counts of this clonotype. The chain joins TRBV4-3 to TRBJ1-2; D is possibly TRBD1 (5 bases). CDR3 size: 19 residues. Germline V gene data show CDR1 as LGHNA and CDR2 as YSLEER. The V gene lost 1 base and the J gene lost 4 bases, with 25 bases spanning the gap. DNA for the CDR3: TGCGCCAGCAGCCAAGTACGGGACCCGAGGGGTCGAGCAGGCTATGGCTACACCTTC. Translation gives CASSQVRDPRGRAGYGYTF.

This clonotype came up a few times. The CDR3 is CASSLAWGKNTGELFF. CDR3 bases: TGTGCCAGCAGCTTGGCGTGGGGAAAGAACACCGGGGAGCTGTTTTTT. The chain joins TRBV5-5 to TRBJ2-2; D uncertain. Trimming stripped 0 bases from V and 1 base from J, with 10 bases between. This CDR3 has 16 residues. From germline, CDR1 is SGHKS and CDR2 YYEKEE (reference sequence).

The chain recombines TRBV2 with TRBJ2-1, with TRBD2 identical over 13 bases. This CDR3 contains 17 residues. V shed 8 bases and J 7 bases; nucleotides not matched to a gene: 14. Germline CDR1 reads SNHLY; CDR2 reads FYNNEI. DNA for the CDR3: TGTGCCAGCCTTCAAGGACTAGCGGGAGCTGGGCGGAATGAGCAGTTCTTC. It codes for CASLQGLAGAGRNEQFF.

As regards this clonotype: A read error may be the cause here, since a much bigger clone is one base away. V usage is TRBV7-7 and J usage is TRBJ1-1, with D uncertain. V shed 5 bases and J shed 0 bases, with 7 bases lying between them. This CDR3 contains 13 residues. Germline V gene sequence: CDR1 SSHAT, CDR2 FNYEAQ (reference sequence). The CDR3 sequence is CASSPHLNTEAFF. The CDR3 DNA sequence: TGTGCCAGCAGCCCCCACTTGAACACTGAAGCTTTCTTT. Filled out from reference TRBV7-7 and TRBJ1-1, the complete variable domain reads GAGVSQSPRYKVTKRGQDVTLRCDPISSHATLYWYQQALGQGPEFLTYFNYEAQPDKSGLPSDRFSAERPEGSISTLTIQRTEQRDSAMYRCASSPHLNTEAFFGQGTRLTVV.

The chain is built from TRBV20-1 and TRBJ2-1; 11 bases line up with TRBD2. V dropped 2 bases and J dropped 5; count of bases not matched to a gene: 5. CDR1 and CDR2 from the germline V gene are DFQATT and SNEGSKA (reference sequence). This CDR3 region has 15 residues. CDR3 bases: TGCAGTGCTAGACAAATGACTAGCGGGAACAATGAGCAGTTCTTC. Its protein is CSARQMTSGNNEQFF.